This T cell receptor (beta chain) is from a study of human T cells and chemical hapten exposure. Overall study results and limits: Unchanged with DPC sensitization were TCRs above 1 in 1000 frequency.

This clonotype was seen more than once but under ten times. Its antigen remains unidentified. Time point given: patch test 2, 6 weeks after DPC sensitization. The treatment: therapeutic diphenylcyclopropenone sensitization with weekly scalp DPC. Every donor had alopecia and was 18 to 70 years old; all were suitable for DPC. MiXCR, run by TCRdb on the RACE reads, gives a single entry per CDR3 protein. Of 65,000 to 95,000 distinct CDR3 sequences listed, 6.6% are singletons. V shed 6 bases and J 5 bases; nucleotides not matched to a gene: 9. Germline CDR1 is MNHEY and CDR2 is SVGAGI. The CDR3 length is 16 residues.

The chain joins TRBV6-5 to TRBJ2-2; 10 nucleotides align to TRBD1. The TCR was taken from a woman aged 25 to 39 with alopecia areata. Some clones in this sample may be carry-over from other donors' samples. The sequencing used whole blood, collected in connection with sensitization to the hapten diphenylcyclopropenone (DPC). The CDR3 DNA is TGTGCCAGCAGAAAGGGACAGGGGTCGGGTACCGGGGAGCTGTTTTTT. It codes for CASRKGQGSGTGELFF.